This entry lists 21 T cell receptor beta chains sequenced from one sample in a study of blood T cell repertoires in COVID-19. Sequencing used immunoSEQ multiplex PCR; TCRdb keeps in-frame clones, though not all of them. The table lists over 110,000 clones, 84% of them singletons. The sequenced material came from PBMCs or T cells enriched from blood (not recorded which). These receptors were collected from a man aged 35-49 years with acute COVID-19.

CDR3 protein: CASSFSTGWTDTEAFF. The DNA for the CDR3 is TGTGCCAGCAGCTTTTCGACAGGGTGGACGGACACTGAAGCTTTCTTT. V usage is TRBV5-5 and J usage is TRBJ1-1, with 7 bases matching TRBD1. From germline, CDR1 is SGHKS and CDR2 YYEKEE (reference sequence). V trimming: 2 bases; J trimming: 3 bases; junction bases outside the gene matches: 10. The CDR3 consists of 16 residues. Looking up the rest from reference TRBV5-5 and TRBJ1-1 gives the full variable domain: DAGVTQSPTHLIKTRGQQVTLRCSPISGHKSVSWYQQVLGQGPQFIFQYYEKEERGRGNFPDRFSARQFPNYSSELNVNALLLGDSALYLCASSFSTGWTDTEAFFGQGTRLTVV.

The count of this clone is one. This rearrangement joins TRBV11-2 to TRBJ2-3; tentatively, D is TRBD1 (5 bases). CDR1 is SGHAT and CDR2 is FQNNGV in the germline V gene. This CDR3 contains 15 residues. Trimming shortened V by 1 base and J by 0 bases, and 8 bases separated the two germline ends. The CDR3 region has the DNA TGTGCCAGCAGCTTAGCAGGGTCTAGCACAGATACGCAGTATTTT. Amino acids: CASSLAGSSTDTQYF.

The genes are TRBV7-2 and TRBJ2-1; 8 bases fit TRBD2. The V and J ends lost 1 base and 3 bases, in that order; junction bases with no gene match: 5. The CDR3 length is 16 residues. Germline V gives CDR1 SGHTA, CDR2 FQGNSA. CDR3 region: CASSLGAGVSYNEQFF. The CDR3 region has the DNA TGTGCCAGCAGCTTAGGAGCGGGGGTAAGCTACAATGAGCAGTTCTTC.

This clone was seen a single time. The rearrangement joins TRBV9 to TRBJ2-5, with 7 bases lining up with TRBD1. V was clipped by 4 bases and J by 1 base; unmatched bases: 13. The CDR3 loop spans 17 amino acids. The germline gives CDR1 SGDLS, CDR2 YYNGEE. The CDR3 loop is CASSSPQGPPSQETQYF. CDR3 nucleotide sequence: TGTGCCAGCAGCTCCCCACAGGGGCCCCCCAGCCAAGAGACCCAGTACTTC.

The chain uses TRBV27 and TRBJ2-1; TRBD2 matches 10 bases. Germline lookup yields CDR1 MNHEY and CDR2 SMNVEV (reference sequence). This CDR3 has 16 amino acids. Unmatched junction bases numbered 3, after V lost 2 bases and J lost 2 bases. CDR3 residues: CASSLVSGRAYNEQFF. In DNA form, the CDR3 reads TGTGCCAGCAGTTTAGTAAGCGGGAGGGCCTACAATGAGCAGTTCTTC.

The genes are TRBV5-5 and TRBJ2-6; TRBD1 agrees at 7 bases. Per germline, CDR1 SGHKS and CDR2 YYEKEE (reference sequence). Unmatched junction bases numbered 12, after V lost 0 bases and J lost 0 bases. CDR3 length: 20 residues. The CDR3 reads CASSLDPLPGGYSGANVLTF. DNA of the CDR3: TGTGCCAGCAGCTTGGACCCCCTACCAGGGGGTTACTCTGGGGCCAACGTCCTGACTTTC.

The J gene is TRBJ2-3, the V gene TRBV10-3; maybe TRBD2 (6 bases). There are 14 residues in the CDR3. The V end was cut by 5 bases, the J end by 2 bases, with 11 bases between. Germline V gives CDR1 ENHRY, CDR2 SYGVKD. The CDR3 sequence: CAISRGGNTDTQYF. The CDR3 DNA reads TGTGCCATCAGTCGGGGAGGCAACACAGATACGCAGTATTTT.

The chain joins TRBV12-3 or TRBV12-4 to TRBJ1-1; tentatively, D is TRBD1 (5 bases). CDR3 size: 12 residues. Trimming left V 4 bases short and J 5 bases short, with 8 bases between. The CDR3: CASSYGGTEAFF. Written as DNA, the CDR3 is TGTGCCAGCAGTTACGGGGGAACTGAAGCTTTCTTT.

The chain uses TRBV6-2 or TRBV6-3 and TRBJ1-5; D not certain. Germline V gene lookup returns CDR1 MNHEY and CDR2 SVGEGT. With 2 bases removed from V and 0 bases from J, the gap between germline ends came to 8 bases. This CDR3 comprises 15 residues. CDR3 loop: CASSYELYSNQPQHF. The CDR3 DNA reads TGTGCCAGCAGTTACGAGTTATATAGCAATCAGCCCCAGCATTTT.

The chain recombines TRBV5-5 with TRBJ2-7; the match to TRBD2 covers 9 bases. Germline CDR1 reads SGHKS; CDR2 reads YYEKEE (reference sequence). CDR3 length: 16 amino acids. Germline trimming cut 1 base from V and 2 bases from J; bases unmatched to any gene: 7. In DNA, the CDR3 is TGTGCCAGCAGCTTGCAGCGGACTAGCGAGACCTACGAGCAGTACTTC. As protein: CASSLQRTSETYEQYF.

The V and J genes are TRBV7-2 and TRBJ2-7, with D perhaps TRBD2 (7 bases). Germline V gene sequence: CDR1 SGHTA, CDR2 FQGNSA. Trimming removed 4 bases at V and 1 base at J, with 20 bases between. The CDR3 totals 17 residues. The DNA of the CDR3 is TGTGCCAGCAGCTCCCCTCGGGGGCGGGGGAGTTCCTACGAGCAGTACTTC. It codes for CASSSPRGRGSSYEQYF. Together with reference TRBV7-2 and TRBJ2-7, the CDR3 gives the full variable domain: GAGVSQSPSNKVTEKGKDVELRCDPISGHTALYWYRQSLGQGLEFLIYFQGNSAPDKSGLPSDRFSAERTGGSVSTLTIQRTQQEDSAVYLCASSSPRGRGSSYEQYFGPGTRLTVT.

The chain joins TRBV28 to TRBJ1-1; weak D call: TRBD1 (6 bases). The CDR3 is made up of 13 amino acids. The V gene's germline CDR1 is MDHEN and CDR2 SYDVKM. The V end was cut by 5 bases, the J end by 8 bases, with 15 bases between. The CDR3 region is CASSATGIREAFF. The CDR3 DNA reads TGTGCCAGCAGTGCTACAGGGATCCGCGAAGCTTTCTTT.

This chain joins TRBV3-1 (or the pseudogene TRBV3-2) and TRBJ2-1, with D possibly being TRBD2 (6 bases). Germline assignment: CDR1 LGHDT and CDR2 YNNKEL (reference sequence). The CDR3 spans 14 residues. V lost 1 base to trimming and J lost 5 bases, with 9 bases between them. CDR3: CASSQGPGDNEQFF. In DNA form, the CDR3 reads TGTGCCAGCAGCCAAGGTCCGGGAGACAATGAGCAGTTCTTC.

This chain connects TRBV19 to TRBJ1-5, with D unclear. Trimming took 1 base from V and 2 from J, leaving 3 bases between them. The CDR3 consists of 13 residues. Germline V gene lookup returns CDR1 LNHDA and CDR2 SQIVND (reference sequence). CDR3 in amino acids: CASSIAGNQPQHF. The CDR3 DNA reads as TGTGCCAGTAGTATAGCAGGCAATCAGCCCCAGCATTTT.

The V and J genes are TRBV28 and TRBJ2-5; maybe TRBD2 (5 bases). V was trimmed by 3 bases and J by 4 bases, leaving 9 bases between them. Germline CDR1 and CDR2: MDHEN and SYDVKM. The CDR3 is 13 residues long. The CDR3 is CASSLTRGETQYF. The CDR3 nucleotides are TGTGCCAGCAGTTTGACACGGGGAGAGACCCAGTACTTC.

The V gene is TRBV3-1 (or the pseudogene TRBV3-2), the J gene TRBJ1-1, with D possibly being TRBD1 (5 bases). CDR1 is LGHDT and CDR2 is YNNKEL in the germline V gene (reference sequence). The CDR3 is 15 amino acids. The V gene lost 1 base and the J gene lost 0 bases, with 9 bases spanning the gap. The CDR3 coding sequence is TGTGCCAGCAGCCAAGGAACACAGGTGAACACTGAAGCTTTCTTT. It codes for CASSQGTQVNTEAFF.

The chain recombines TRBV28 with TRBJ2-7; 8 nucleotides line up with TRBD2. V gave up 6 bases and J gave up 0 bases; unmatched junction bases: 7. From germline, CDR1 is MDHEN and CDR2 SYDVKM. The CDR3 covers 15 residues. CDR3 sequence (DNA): TGTGCCAGCAGGTACCCAAGCGGGAGCTCCTACGAGCAGTACTTC. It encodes CASRYPSGSSYEQYF.

The CDR3 sequence: CASSVIGTGSHYGYTF. CDR3 in DNA: TGTGCCAGCAGTGTGATAGGGACAGGGAGCCACTATGGCTACACCTTC. The J gene is TRBJ1-2, the V gene TRBV28; 9 bases agree with TRBD1. The germline V gene encodes CDR1 MDHEN and CDR2 SYDVKM. The junction had 10 bases not matched to a gene; V was cut back by 5 bases and J by 3 bases. This CDR3 is 16 amino acids long.

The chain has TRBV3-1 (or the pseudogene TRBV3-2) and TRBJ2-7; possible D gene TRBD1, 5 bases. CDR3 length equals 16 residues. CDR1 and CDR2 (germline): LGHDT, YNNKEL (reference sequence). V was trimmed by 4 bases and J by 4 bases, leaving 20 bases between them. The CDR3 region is CASSPKGPRVLYEQYF. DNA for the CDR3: TGTGCCAGCAGCCCAAAGGGCCCCAGGGTTCTATACGAGCAGTACTTC.

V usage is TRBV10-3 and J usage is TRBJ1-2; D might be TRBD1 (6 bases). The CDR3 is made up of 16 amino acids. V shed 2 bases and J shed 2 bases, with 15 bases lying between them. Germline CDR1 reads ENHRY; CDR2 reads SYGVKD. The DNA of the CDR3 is TGTGCCATCAGTGAGATCTCAGGTGGGGGCAACTATGGCTACACCTTC. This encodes CAISEISGGGNYGYTF.

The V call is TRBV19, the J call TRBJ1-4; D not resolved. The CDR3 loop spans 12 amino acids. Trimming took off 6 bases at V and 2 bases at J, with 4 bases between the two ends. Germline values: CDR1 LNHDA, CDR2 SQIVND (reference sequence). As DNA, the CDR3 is TGTGCCAGTAGCTTTACTAATGAAAAACTGTTTTTT. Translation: CASSFTNEKLFF.